This T cell receptor beta chain was sequenced for a study of neoadjuvant nivolumab and ipilimumab in lung cancer. Germline lookup yields CDR1 SQVTM and CDR2 ANQGSEA. V was shortened by 3 bases and J by 0 bases, with 5 bases between the two germline ends. CDR3 length equals 12 residues. The data were produced by immunoSEQ multiplex PCR, yet TCRdb's version contains in-frame clones alone and is incomplete. This table holds 3,300 or so clones, approximately 88% found once. The clonotype comes from an adult with non-small cell lung cancer. The material sequenced was tumor tissue, taken after neoadjuvant nivolumab, alone or with ipilimumab, at or shortly before surgery. This chain uses TRBV29-1 with TRBJ1-1; D unclear. The chain's CDR3 is CSVDVLNTEAFF. Here the CDR3 DNA reads TGCAGCGTTGACGTCCTGAACACTGAAGCTTTCTTT. Together with reference TRBV29-1 and TRBJ1-1, the CDR3 gives the full variable domain: SAVISQKPSRDICQRGTSLTIQCQVDSQVTMMFWYRQQPGQSLTLIATANQGSEATYESGFVIDKFPISRPNLTFSTLTVSNMSPEDSSIYLCSVDVLNTEAFFGQGTRLTVV.